These 22 T cell receptor beta chains came from one sample sequenced in a study of CD8+ T cells in alopecia areata. Once RNA had been extracted, it was reverse transcribed into cDNA to act as the sequencing template. Assay used: immunoSEQ multiplex PCR; TCRdb lists only in-frame clones, some missing. The data show 42,000 or so clones, roughly 92% seen once. Treatment noted: oral pan-JAK inhibitor, 5-10 mg twice daily. The sample here was CD8+ T cells sorted from blood, taken at week 24, from a patient treated with tofacitinib. The receptors come from a human donor with alopecia areata.

V gene TRBV27 combines with J gene TRBJ2-1, with D possibly TRBD1 on 5 matching bases. This CDR3 has 12 residues. With 7 bases removed from V and 5 bases from J, the gap between germline ends came to 9 bases. Germline CDR1 is MNHEY and CDR2 is SMNVEV (reference sequence). The CDR3 coding sequence is TGTGCCAGCAAGGGGTCCCACAATGAGCAGTTCTTC. Translation: CASKGSHNEQFF.

The chain joins TRBV27 to TRBJ1-1; 7 bases fit TRBD1. Germline assignment: CDR1 MNHEY and CDR2 SMNVEV (reference sequence). The CDR3 consists of 14 residues. Germline trimming cut 5 bases from V and 7 bases from J; bases unmatched to any gene: 10. As DNA, the CDR3 is TGTGCCAGCAGTCCAGCCCTGGGACAGAATGAAGCTTTCTTT. This gives the protein CASSPALGQNEAFF.

This clone was counted between two and nine times. The V gene is TRBV7-8, the J gene TRBJ2-7; D is undetermined. The CDR3 contains 11 residues. The germline V gene encodes CDR1 SGHVS and CDR2 FQNEAQ. Trimming took off 1 base at V and 3 bases at J, with 1 base between the two ends. CDR3 region: CASSLDYEQYF. The CDR3, as DNA: TGTGCCAGCAGCTTAGACTACGAGCAGTACTTC.

The V gene is TRBV13, the J gene TRBJ2-5; 7 nucleotides agree with TRBD2. Germline CDR1 PRHDT, CDR2 FYEKMQ (reference sequence). This CDR3 is 15 amino acids long. V trimming: 5 bases; J trimming: 1 base; junction bases outside the gene matches: 7. The CDR3 region has the DNA TGTGCCAGCAGCCCCCAGCGGGGCCTCCAAGAGACCCAGTACTTC. Translating gives CASSPQRGLQETQYF.

The chain is built from TRBV7-9 and TRBJ2-3, with D unclear. The germline gives CDR1 SEHNR, CDR2 FQNEAQ (reference sequence). Trimming left V 3 bases short and J 6 bases short, with 13 bases between. CDR3 length: 14 amino acids. CDR3 DNA: TGTGCCAGCAGCTTCCCTCATACACCGGATACGCAGTATTTT. Residues: CASSFPHTPDTQYF.

The CDR3 region is CASSSSMGFYEQYF. CDR3 coding DNA: TGTGCCAGCAGTTCGTCTATGGGGTTCTACGAGCAGTACTTC. V and J are TRBV27 and TRBJ2-7, with D hard to call. The CDR3 has 14 amino acids. The germline V gene encodes CDR1 MNHEY and CDR2 SMNVEV (reference sequence). Trimming shortened V by 4 bases and J by 3 bases, and 13 bases separated the two germline ends.

This chain links TRBV30 with TRBJ2-7; TRBD1 might be the D (6 bases). The CDR3 contains 17 residues. The V and J ends lost 0 bases and 4 bases respectively, with 22 bases between them. Germline-derived CDR1 and CDR2 are GTSNPN and SVGIG (reference sequence). The CDR3 is CAWSVHGRVGARYEQYF. CDR3 nucleotides: TGTGCCTGGAGTGTACATGGACGTGTGGGGGCTCGATACGAGCAGTACTTC.

This chain connects TRBV19 to TRBJ2-7; no clear D. The CDR3 is made up of 15 amino acids. Between the trimmed V and J ends, which lost 3 bases and 2 bases, there was a span of 14 bases. Per the germline V gene, CDR1 is LNHDA and CDR2 is SQIVND (reference sequence). The CDR3 protein is CASSIFSRAPYEQYF. The CDR3 DNA is TGTGCCAGTAGTATCTTTTCCCGGGCACCCTACGAGCAGTACTTC. Based on the CDR3 plus reference TRBV19 and TRBJ2-7, the full variable domain is DGGITQSPKYLFRKEGQNVTLSCEQNLNHDAMYWYRQDPGQGLRLIYYSQIVNDFQKGDIAEGYSVSREKKESFPLTVTSAQKNPTAFYLCASSIFSRAPYEQYFGPGTRLTVT.

The V and J genes are TRBV7-9 and TRBJ2-5; either TRBD1 or TRBD2 may supply D (6 bases each). The V end was cut by 8 bases, the J end by 5 bases, with 12 bases between. The germline gives CDR1 SEHNR, CDR2 FQNEAQ (reference sequence). This CDR3 is 12 amino acids long. The CDR3 coding sequence is TGTGCCAGCCGGGGGCTGTGGGAGACCCAGTACTTC. As protein: CASRGLWETQYF.

This chain joins TRBV7-8 and TRBJ1-1; D is ambiguous. Germline values: CDR1 SGHVS, CDR2 FQNEAQ. Trimming shortened V by 6 bases and J by 4 bases, and 12 bases separated the two germline ends. This CDR3 contains 13 residues. The CDR3 loop reads CASSWRVGTEAFF. The CDR3 bases are TGTGCCAGCAGTTGGAGGGTGGGCACTGAAGCTTTCTTT. The full variable domain, with the rest looked up from reference TRBV7-8 and TRBJ1-1, is GAGVSQSPRYKVAKRGQDVALRCDPISGHVSLFWYQQALGQGPEFLTYFQNEAQLDKSGLPSDRFFAERPEGSVSTLKIQRTQQEDSAVYLCASSWRVGTEAFFGQGTRLTVV.

The V call is TRBV7-9, the J call TRBJ2-1; 13 nucleotides agree with TRBD2. This CDR3 is 16 amino acids long. The germline V gene encodes CDR1 SEHNR and CDR2 FQNEAQ (reference sequence). J lost 5 bases, V lost 5 bases, and 6 bases had no gene match. CDR3 bases: TGTGCCAGCAGCCACGGACTAGCGGGGGCCGACAATGAGCAGTTCTTC. Translated, it gives CASSHGLAGADNEQFF.

The chain has TRBV12-5 and TRBJ2-3, with 9 bases lining up with TRBD1. The CDR3 is 15 amino acids. The V gene end was trimmed by 1 base and the J gene end by 6 bases; junction bases not matched to a gene: 5. The germline CDR1 and CDR2 sequences are LGHNT and FRNRAP. In nucleotides, the CDR3 is TGTGCTAGTGGTTTGGGAACAGGGGGCGCGGATACGCAGTATTTT. This encodes CASGLGTGGADTQYF.

The rearrangement links TRBV11-2 to TRBJ2-7; D not certain. CDR3 length: 14 amino acids. Germline V gene sequence: CDR1 SGHAT, CDR2 FQNNGV. The ends were cut back, 2 bases at V and 0 bases at J, with 8 bases in the middle. The CDR3 bases are TGTGCCAGCAGCTTATTGCCCAGCTCCTACGAGCAGTACTTC. Amino acids: CASSLLPSSYEQYF.

The chain is built from TRBV5-4 and TRBJ2-5; D ambiguous. The CDR3 contains 14 residues. V lost 3 bases and J lost 5, with 14 bases in between. CDR1 and CDR2 (germline): SGHNT, YYREEE (reference sequence). Here the CDR3 DNA reads TGTGCCAGCAGCTCCAGCGAGGCTGGGGAGACCCAGTACTTC. It encodes CASSSSEAGETQYF. The whole variable domain, filled in from reference TRBV5-4 and TRBJ2-5, reads ETGVTQSPTHLIKTRGQQVTLRCSSQSGHNTVSWYQQALGQGPQFIFQYYREEENGRGNFPPRFSGLQFPNYSSELNVNALELDDSALYLCASSSSEAGETQYFGPGTRLLVL.

This sequence joins TRBV14 and TRBJ2-3; D not certain. Per germline, CDR1 SGHDN and CDR2 FVKESK. V was cut by 1 base and J by 7 bases, with 12 bases left in between. The CDR3 spans 14 residues. CDR3 in amino acids: CASSQVPVVHTQYF. In DNA, the CDR3 is TGTGCCAGCAGCCAAGTTCCAGTAGTGCATACGCAGTATTTT.

This chain links TRBV7-3 with TRBJ2-7; D is perhaps TRBD1 (5 bases). CDR3 size: 15 residues. CDR1 and CDR2 (germline): SGHTA, FQGTGA. The V gene lost 5 bases and the J gene lost 5 bases, with 19 bases spanning the gap. The CDR3 region has the DNA TGTGCCAGCAGCGACCTAACAAGGGGTGCCCACGAGCAGTACTTC. This encodes CASSDLTRGAHEQYF.

The gene calls are TRBV7-8 and TRBJ2-2; D assignment may be TRBD1 or TRBD2 (5 bases each). V was pared by 3 bases and J by 6 bases, with 14 bases between. CDR1 and CDR2 from the germline V gene are SGHVS and FQNEAQ. There are 15 residues in the CDR3. As DNA, the CDR3 is TGTGCCAGCAGCTTGGGGGACCGTAGGTCCGGGGAGCTGTTTTTT. As protein: CASSLGDRRSGELFF. Supplemented by reference TRBV7-8 and TRBJ2-2, the full variable domain reads GAGVSQSPRYKVAKRGQDVALRCDPISGHVSLFWYQQALGQGPEFLTYFQNEAQLDKSGLPSDRFFAERPEGSVSTLKIQRTQQEDSAVYLCASSLGDRRSGELFFGEGSRLTVL.

A note on this clone: Other nucleotide sequences in the sample specify the same CDR3. CDR3 sequence reads: CSVEVTAGVGDTIYF. DNA of the CDR3: TGCAGCGTTGAAGTTACGGCAGGCGTAGGGGACACCATATATTTT. The V call is TRBV29-1, the J call TRBJ1-3, with D possibly being TRBD1 (5 bases). CDR1 and CDR2 (germline): SQVTM, ANQGSEA. Trimming shortened V by 1 base and J by 8 bases, and 18 bases separated the two germline ends. This CDR3 is 15 amino acids long.

The rearrangement uses TRBV5-1 and TRBJ2-7; no firm D call. Per the germline V gene, CDR1 is SGHRS and CDR2 is YFSETQ. The CDR3 extends over 15 amino acids. V lost 1 base to trimming and J lost 3 bases, with 14 bases between them. CDR3 region: CASSLNDGKLYEQYF. The CDR3 nucleotides read TGCGCCAGCAGCTTGAACGACGGAAAGCTCTACGAGCAGTACTTC.

In the case of this clone: The junction departs from the called germline gene at one end, perhaps through a read error. The chain employs TRBV25-1 and TRBJ2-5; 7 bases line up with TRBD1. The DNA matches TRBJ2-7 better at its end, which makes the J call doubtful. Germline values: CDR1 MGHDK, CDR2 SYGVNS. The CDR3 is made up of 14 amino acids. CDR3 DNA: TGTGCCAGCAATGAAGAGGGACAGTCCTACGAGCAGTACTTC. Protein: CASNEEGQSYEQYF.

This clone was detected once. This sequence joins TRBV7-9 and TRBJ2-7, with D possibly TRBD1 on 6 matching bases. Trimming cost V 6 bases and J 0 bases, with 9 bases left between them. There are 13 residues in the CDR3. Germline loops: CDR1 SEHNR, CDR2 FQNEAQ (reference sequence). The CDR3 loop reads CASSWDISYEQYF. DNA of the CDR3: TGTGCCAGCAGTTGGGACATCTCCTACGAGCAGTACTTC.

The CDR3 loop reads CASSLLPKHPAYEQYF. In DNA form, the CDR3 reads TGTGCCAGCAGTTTACTTCCCAAACACCCGGCCTACGAGCAGTACTTC. The V call is TRBV27, the J call TRBJ2-7, with D hard to call. Germline CDR1 reads MNHEY; CDR2 reads SMNVEV (reference sequence). This CDR3 has 16 amino acids. V was trimmed by 2 bases and J by 2 bases, leaving 16 bases between them.